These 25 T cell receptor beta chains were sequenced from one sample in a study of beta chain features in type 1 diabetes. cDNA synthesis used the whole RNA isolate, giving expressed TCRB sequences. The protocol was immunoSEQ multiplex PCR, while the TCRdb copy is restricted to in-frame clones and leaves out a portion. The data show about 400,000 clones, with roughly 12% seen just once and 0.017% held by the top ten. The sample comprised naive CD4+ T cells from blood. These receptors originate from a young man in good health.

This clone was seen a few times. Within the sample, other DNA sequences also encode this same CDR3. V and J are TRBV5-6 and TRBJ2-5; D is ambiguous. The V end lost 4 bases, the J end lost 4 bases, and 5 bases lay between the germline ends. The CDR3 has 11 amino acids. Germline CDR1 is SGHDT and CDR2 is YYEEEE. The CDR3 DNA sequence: TGTGCCAGCAGCCTCCGAGAGACCCAGTACTTC. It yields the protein CASSLRETQYF.

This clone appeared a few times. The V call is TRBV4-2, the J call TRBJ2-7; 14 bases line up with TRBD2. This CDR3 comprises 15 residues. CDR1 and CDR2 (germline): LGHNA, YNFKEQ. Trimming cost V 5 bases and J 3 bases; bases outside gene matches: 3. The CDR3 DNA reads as TGTGCCAGCAGCTACGGGACTAGCGGGAGCTACGAGCAGTACTTC. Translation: CASSYGTSGSYEQYF.

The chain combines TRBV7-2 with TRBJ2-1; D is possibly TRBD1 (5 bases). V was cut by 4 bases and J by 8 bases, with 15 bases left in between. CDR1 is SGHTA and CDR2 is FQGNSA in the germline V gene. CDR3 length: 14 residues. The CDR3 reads CASSSLSGKHEQFF. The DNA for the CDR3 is TGTGCCAGCAGCTCATTATCAGGGAAGCATGAGCAGTTCTTC.

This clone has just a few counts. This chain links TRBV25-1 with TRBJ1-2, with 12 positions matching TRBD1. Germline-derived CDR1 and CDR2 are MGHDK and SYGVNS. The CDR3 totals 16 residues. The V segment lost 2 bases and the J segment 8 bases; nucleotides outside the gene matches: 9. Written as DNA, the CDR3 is TGTGCCAGCAGTGAAGGGGGGGGACAGGGGGCTCGGGGCTACACCTTC. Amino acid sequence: CASSEGGGQGARGYTF.

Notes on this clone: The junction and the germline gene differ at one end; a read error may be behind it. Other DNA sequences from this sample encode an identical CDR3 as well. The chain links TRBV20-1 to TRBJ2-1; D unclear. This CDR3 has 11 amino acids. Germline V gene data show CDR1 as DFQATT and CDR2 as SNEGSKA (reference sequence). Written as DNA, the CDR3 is TGCAGTGCTAGACCCCTCAATGAGCAATTCTTC. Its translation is CSARPLNEQFF.

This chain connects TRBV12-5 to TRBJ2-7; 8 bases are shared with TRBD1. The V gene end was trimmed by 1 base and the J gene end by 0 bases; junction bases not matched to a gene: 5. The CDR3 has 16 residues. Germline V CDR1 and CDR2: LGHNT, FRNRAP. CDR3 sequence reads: CASGLGGQGFSYEQYF. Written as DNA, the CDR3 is TGTGCTAGTGGTTTGGGCGGACAGGGATTCTCCTACGAGCAGTACTTC.

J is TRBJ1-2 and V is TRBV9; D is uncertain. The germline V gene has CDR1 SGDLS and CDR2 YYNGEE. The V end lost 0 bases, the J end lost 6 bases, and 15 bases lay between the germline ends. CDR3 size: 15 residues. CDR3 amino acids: CASSVEAKEANGYTF. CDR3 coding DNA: TGTGCCAGCAGCGTAGAGGCCAAGGAGGCAAATGGCTACACCTTC.

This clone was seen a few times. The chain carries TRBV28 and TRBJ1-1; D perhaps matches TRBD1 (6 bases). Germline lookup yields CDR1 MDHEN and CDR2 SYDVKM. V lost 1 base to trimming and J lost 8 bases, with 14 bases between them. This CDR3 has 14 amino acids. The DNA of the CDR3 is TGTGCCAGCAGTTTATTGGGGGCTCGGTCGGAAGCTTTCTTT. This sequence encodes CASSLLGARSEAFF. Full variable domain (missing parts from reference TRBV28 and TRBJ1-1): DVKVTQSSRYLVKRTGEKVFLECVQDMDHENMFWYRQDPGLGLRLIYFSYDVKMKEKGDIPEGYSVSREKKERFSLILESASTNQTSMYLCASSLLGARSEAFFGQGTRLTVV.

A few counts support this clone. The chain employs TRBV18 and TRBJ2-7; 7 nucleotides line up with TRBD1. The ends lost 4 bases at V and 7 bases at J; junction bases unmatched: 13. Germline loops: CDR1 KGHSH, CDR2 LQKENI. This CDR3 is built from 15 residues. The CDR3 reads CASSLGTDDTREQYF. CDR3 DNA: TGTGCCAGCTCACTCGGGACAGACGATACGAGGGAGCAGTACTTC.

The CDR3 region is CASSESGRGPGNTEAFF. In DNA form, the CDR3 reads TGTGCCAGCAGTGAGTCTGGCAGGGGGCCGGGGAACACTGAAGCTTTCTTT. The chain recombines TRBV2 with TRBJ1-1; TRBD1 aligns across 8 bases. Losses at the gene ends were 3 bases for V and 1 base for J; bases not matched to a gene: 10. CDR1 and CDR2 (germline): SNHLY, FYNNEI. This CDR3 has 17 amino acids.

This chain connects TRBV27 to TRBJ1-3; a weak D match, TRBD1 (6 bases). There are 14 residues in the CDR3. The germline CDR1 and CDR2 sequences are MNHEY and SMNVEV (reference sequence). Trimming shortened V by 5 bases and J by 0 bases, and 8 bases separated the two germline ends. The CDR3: CASSKTGSGNTIYF. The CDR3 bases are TGTGCCAGCAGTAAGACAGGCTCTGGAAACACCATATATTTT.

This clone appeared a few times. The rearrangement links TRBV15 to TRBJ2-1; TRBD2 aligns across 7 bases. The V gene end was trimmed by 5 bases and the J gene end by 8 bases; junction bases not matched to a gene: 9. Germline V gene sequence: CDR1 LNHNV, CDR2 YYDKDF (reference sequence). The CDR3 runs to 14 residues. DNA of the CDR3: TGTGCCACCAGCTTCGTGGGAGGGCGGCATGAGCAGTTCTTC. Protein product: CATSFVGGRHEQFF.

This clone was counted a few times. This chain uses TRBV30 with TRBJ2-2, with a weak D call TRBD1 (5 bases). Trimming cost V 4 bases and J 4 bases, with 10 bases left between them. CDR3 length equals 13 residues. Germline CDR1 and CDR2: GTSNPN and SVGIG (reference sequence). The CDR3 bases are TGTGCCTGGACGGCAGGGATCACCGGGGAGCTGTTTTTT. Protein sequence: CAWTAGITGELFF.

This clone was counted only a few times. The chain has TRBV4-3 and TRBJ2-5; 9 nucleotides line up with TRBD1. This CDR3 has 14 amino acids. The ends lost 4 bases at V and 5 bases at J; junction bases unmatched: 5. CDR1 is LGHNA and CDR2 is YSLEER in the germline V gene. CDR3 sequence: CASSPGQGWETQYF. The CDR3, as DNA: TGCGCCAGCAGCCCCGGACAGGGGTGGGAGACCCAGTACTTC.

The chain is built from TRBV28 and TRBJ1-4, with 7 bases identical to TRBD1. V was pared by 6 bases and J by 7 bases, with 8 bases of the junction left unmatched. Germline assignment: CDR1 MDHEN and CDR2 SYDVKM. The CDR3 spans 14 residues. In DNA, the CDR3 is TGTGCCAGCAGCTGGGGAACAGGGGTTGAAAAACTGTTTTTT. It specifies CASSWGTGVEKLFF.

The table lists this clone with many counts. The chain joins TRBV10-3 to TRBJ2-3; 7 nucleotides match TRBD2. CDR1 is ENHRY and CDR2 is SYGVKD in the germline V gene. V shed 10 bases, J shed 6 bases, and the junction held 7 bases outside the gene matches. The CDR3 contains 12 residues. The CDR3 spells CATDGGDDTQYF. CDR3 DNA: TGTGCCACCGATGGGGGGGACGATACGCAGTATTTT.

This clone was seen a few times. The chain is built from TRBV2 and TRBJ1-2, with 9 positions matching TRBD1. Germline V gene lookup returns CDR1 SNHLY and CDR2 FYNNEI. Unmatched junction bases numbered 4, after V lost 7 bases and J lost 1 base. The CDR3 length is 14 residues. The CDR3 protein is CASIDRGYNYGYTF. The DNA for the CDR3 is TGTGCCAGCATTGACAGGGGGTATAACTATGGCTACACCTTC.

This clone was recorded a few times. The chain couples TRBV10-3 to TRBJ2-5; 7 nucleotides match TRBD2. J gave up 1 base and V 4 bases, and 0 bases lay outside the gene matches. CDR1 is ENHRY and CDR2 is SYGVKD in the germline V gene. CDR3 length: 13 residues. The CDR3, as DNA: TGTGCCATCAGTGCTAGCGGCCAAGAGACCCAGTACTTC. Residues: CAISASGQETQYF.

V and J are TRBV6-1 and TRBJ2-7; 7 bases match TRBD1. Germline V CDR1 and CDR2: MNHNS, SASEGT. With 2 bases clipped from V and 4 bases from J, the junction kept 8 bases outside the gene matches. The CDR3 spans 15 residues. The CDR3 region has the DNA TGTGCCAGCAGTGAACCGGGCCAGGGGGTGTACGAGCAGTACTTC. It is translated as CASSEPGQGVYEQYF.

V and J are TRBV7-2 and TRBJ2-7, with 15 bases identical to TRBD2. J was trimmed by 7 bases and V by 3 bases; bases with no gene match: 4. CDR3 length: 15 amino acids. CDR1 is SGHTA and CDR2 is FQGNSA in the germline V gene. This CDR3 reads CASSLGLAGGVEQYF. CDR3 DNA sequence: TGTGCCAGCAGCTTGGGACTAGCGGGAGGAGTGGAGCAGTACTTC.

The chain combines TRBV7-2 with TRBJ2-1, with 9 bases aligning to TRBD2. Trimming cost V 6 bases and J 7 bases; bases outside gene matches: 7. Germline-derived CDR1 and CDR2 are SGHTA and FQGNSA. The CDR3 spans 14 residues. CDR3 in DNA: TGTGCCAGCAGACAGACTAGCGGACAGAATGAGCAGTTCTTC. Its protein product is CASRQTSGQNEQFF. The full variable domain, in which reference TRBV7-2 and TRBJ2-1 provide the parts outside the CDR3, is GAGVSQSPSNKVTEKGKDVELRCDPISGHTALYWYRQSLGQGLEFLIYFQGNSAPDKSGLPSDRFSAERTGGSVSTLTIQRTQQEDSAVYLCASRQTSGQNEQFFGPGTRLTVL.

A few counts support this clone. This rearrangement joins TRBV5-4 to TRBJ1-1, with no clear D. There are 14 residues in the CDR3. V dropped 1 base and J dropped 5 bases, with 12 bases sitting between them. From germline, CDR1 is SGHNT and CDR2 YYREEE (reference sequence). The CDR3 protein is CASSLRRVGTEAFF. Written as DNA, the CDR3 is TGTGCCAGCAGCTTGAGGAGGGTTGGTACTGAAGCTTTCTTT.

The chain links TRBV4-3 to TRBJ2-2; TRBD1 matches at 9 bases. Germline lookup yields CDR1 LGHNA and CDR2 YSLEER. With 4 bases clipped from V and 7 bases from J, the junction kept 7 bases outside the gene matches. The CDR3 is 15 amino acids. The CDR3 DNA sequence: TGCGCCAGCAGCCGAGGGACAGGGTTTGACGGGGAGCTGTTTTTT. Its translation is CASSRGTGFDGELFF.

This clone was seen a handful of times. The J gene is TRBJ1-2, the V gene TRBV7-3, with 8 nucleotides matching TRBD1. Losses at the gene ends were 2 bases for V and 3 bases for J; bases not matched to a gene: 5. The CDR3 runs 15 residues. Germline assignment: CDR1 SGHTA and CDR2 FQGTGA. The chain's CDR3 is CASSLSGGADYGYTF. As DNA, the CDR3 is TGTGCCAGCAGCTTATCAGGGGGCGCGGACTATGGCTACACCTTC.

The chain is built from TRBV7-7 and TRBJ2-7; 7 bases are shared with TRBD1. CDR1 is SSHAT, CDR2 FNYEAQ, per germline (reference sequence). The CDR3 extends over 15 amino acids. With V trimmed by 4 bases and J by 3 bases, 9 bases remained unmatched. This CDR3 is CASSSGQVPHYEQYF. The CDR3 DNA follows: TGTGCCAGCAGCTCCGGACAGGTACCCCACTACGAGCAGTACTTC.